This entry lists 30 T cell receptor beta chains sequenced from one sample in a study of blood T cell repertoires in COVID-19. Clones were sequenced by immunoSEQ multiplex PCR, and TCRdb holds only the in-frame ones, with some missing. The table shows about 230,000 clones, with under 85% occurring only once. What was sequenced was PBMCs or T cells enriched from blood (not recorded which). These receptors came from a man between 60 and 70 years old who had recovered from COVID-19.

The chain couples TRBV4-3 to TRBJ2-3; TRBD2 aligns across 10 bases. V lost 0 bases, J lost 1 base, and 7 bases stayed unmatched. Germline-derived CDR1 and CDR2 are LGHNA and YSLEER. This CDR3 is 18 amino acids long. CDR3 DNA sequence: TGCGCCAGCAGCCAAGATACGTCTAGCGGGGGAGGCACAGATACGCAGTATTTT. Protein: CASSQDTSSGGGTDTQYF.

This sequence joins TRBV7-6 and TRBJ2-5, with D possibly TRBD2 on 7 matching bases. Germline-derived CDR1 and CDR2 are SGHVS and FNYEAQ. The V end was cut by 8 bases, the J end by 4 bases, with 17 bases between. CDR3 length equals 14 residues. The chain's CDR3 is CASHGGLVRETQYF. The CDR3 DNA reads as TGTGCCAGCCACGGGGGGCTAGTCCGAGAGACCCAGTACTTC.

The rearrangement links TRBV2 to TRBJ1-5; TRBD1 is a possible D gene (6 bases). V shed 5 bases and J shed 3 bases, with 11 bases lying between them. This CDR3 has 14 residues. Germline CDR1 SNHLY, CDR2 FYNNEI. The CDR3 is CASSMGTINQPQHF. The CDR3 DNA follows: TGTGCCAGCAGTATGGGGACAATCAATCAGCCCCAGCATTTT.

The rearrangement uses TRBV10-3 and TRBJ1-6, with a weak D call TRBD1 (5 bases). Per the germline V gene, CDR1 is ENHRY and CDR2 is SYGVKD. Trimming took off 3 bases at V and 7 bases at J, with 13 bases between the two ends. The CDR3 is 15 residues long. CDR3 protein: CAISDSEQGNSPLHF. The DNA for the CDR3 is TGTGCCATCAGTGACTCAGAGCAGGGCAATTCACCCCTCCACTTT.

J is TRBJ2-7 and V is TRBV21-1; the table's D call, TRBD2, has no DNA check behind it. TRBV21-1 is a pseudogene segment. The CDR3 contains 18 residues. The DNA of the CDR3 is TGTGCCAGCAGCAAAGGACGTTGGGGGGGGCGAGCTTTCTACGAGCAGTACTTC. It encodes CASSKGRWGGRAFYEQYF.

The CDR3 DNA is TGTGCCATCAAGAGGGTTAACTATGGCTACACCTTC. Protein sequence: CAIKRVNYGYTF. The V and J genes are TRBV10-3 and TRBJ1-2, with no clear D. Germline V gene lookup returns CDR1 ENHRY and CDR2 SYGVKD. Trimming removed 7 bases from V and 1 base from J, with 7 bases in between. The CDR3 is 12 residues long.

This clone occurred a few times. This chain connects TRBV7-2 to TRBJ1-5; 7 positions agree with TRBD1. The V gene end was trimmed by 7 bases and the J gene end by 0 bases; junction bases not matched to a gene: 6. The germline gives CDR1 SGHTA, CDR2 FQGNSA. The CDR3 loop spans 15 amino acids. The CDR3 protein is CASTETGNSNQPQHF. The CDR3 DNA follows: TGTGCCAGCACCGAGACAGGGAATAGCAATCAGCCCCAGCATTTT.

This clone occurred many times. This chain uses TRBV29-1 with TRBJ2-2; D is unresolved. CDR1 is SQVTM and CDR2 is ANQGSEA in the germline V gene. This CDR3 has 11 residues. Trimming took 7 bases from V and 5 from J, leaving 8 bases between them. The CDR3 nucleotides are TGCAGCGCCCTCCTGACCGGGGAGCTGTTTTTT. This translates into CSALLTGELFF.

The chain employs TRBV6-6 and TRBJ1-4, with a weak D call TRBD1 (6 bases). Germline V lookup: CDR1 MNHNY, CDR2 SVGAGI (reference sequence). Trimming took 8 bases from V and 5 from J, leaving 15 bases between them. The CDR3 has 14 amino acids. The CDR3 spells CASSLGGANEKLFF. The CDR3 nucleotides are TGTGCCAGCTCGCTGGGGGGGGCAAATGAAAAACTGTTTTTT.

In this sample, this clone turned up once. The V gene is TRBV4-2, the J gene TRBJ2-1; weak D call: TRBD2 (7 bases). Germline lookup yields CDR1 LGHNA and CDR2 YNFKEQ. CDR3 length equals 13 residues. Trimming pared 3 bases from V and 15 bases from J, leaving 18 bases between. In DNA, the CDR3 is TGTGCCAGCAGCCACCAGTGGCCAGGGGAGGGGTTCTTC. Translated, it gives CASSHQWPGEGFF.

The chain couples TRBV2 to TRBJ1-5, with D possibly being TRBD1 (5 bases). Trimming removed 5 bases from V and 5 bases from J, with 10 bases in between. The CDR3 extends over 13 amino acids. CDR1 and CDR2 (germline): SNHLY, FYNNEI. CDR3 bases: TGTGCCAGCAGTACAGGCCTGGATCAGCCCCAGCATTTT. Residues: CASSTGLDQPQHF.

The chain employs TRBV5-4 and TRBJ1-4, with unresolved D. From germline, CDR1 is SGHNT and CDR2 YYREEE (reference sequence). Trimming shortened V by 2 bases and J by 7 bases, and 12 bases separated the two germline ends. There are 14 residues in the CDR3. The CDR3 region is CASSLQTVPEKLFF. CDR3 bases: TGTGCCAGCAGCTTACAGACGGTTCCTGAAAAACTGTTTTTT.

The V gene is TRBV7-8, the J gene TRBJ1-2, with 9 bases fitting TRBD1. V gave up 4 bases and J gave up 7 bases; unmatched junction bases: 4. CDR3 size: 13 residues. Germline assignment: CDR1 SGHVS and CDR2 FQNEAQ. The CDR3 region is CASSYGTGFGYTF. The CDR3 bases are TGTGCCAGCAGCTACGGGACAGGGTTTGGCTACACCTTC. The full variable domain, rest sourced from reference TRBV7-8 and TRBJ1-2, is GAGVSQSPRYKVAKRGQDVALRCDPISGHVSLFWYQQALGQGPEFLTYFQNEAQLDKSGLPSDRFFAERPEGSVSTLKIQRTQQEDSAVYLCASSYGTGFGYTFGSGTRLTVV.

DNA for the CDR3: TGTGCCAGTAGTGCTGCGGTAGCGGGAGACAATGAGCAGTTCTTC. Translating it yields CASSAAVAGDNEQFF. The J gene is TRBJ2-1, the V gene TRBV19, with 9 bases aligning to TRBD2. The CDR3 contains 15 residues. Germline V CDR1 and CDR2: LNHDA, SQIVND (reference sequence). J gave up 5 bases and V 5 bases, and 7 bases lay outside the gene matches.

V gene TRBV24-1 combines with J gene TRBJ1-5; 7 bases fit TRBD1. This CDR3 has 16 residues. V shed 2 bases and J 5 bases; nucleotides not matched to a gene: 8. From germline, CDR1 is KGHDR and CDR2 SFDVKD. In DNA form, the CDR3 reads TGTGCCACCAGTGATTGGACAGGCCAATTCGATCAGCCCCAGCATTTT. This codes for CATSDWTGQFDQPQHF.

The gene calls are TRBV28 and TRBJ2-7; 8 bases align to TRBD2. The CDR3 runs 13 residues. In germline, CDR1 is MDHEN, CDR2 SYDVKM. CDR3 residues: CATGGGGTYEQYF. The CDR3 DNA reads TGTGCAACCGGGGGGGGAGGGACCTACGAGCAGTACTTC.

The V call is TRBV3-1 (or the pseudogene TRBV3-2), the J call TRBJ1-4, with D possibly matching TRBD1 (5 bases). The germline V gene encodes CDR1 LGHDT and CDR2 YNNKEL (reference sequence). This CDR3 is 16 amino acids long. V dropped 2 bases and J dropped 4 bases, with 14 bases sitting between them. The CDR3 here is CASSQNKGGVNEKLFF. The DNA for the CDR3 is TGTGCCAGCAGCCAAAATAAAGGAGGGGTTAATGAAAAACTGTTTTTT.

The chain joins TRBV6-5 to TRBJ2-5; the D gene is possibly TRBD1 (5 bases). V was pared by 5 bases and J by 3 bases, with 7 bases between. Germline assignment: CDR1 MNHEY and CDR2 SVGAGI. The CDR3 covers 12 residues. CDR3 sequence (DNA): TGTGCCAGCAGTATGACAGAAGAGACCCAGTACTTC. Amino acids: CASSMTEETQYF.

This chain joins TRBV12-5 and TRBJ2-3, with D possibly TRBD2 on 5 matching bases. The V gene lost 3 bases and the J gene lost 0 bases, with 19 bases spanning the gap. This CDR3 region has 18 residues. Germline loops: CDR1 LGHNT, CDR2 FRNRAP. The CDR3 DNA is TGTGCTAGTGGTTTCGTAGCAGCCTCATGGACTAGCACAGATACGCAGTATTTT. Translated: CASGFVAASWTSTDTQYF. The variable domain in full, completed from reference TRBV12-5 and TRBJ2-3, reads DARVTQTPRHKVTEMGQEVTMRCQPILGHNTVFWYRQTMMQGLELLAYFRNRAPLDDSGMPKDRFSAEMPDATLATLKIQPSEPRDSAVYFCASGFVAASWTSTDTQYFGPGTRLTVL.

This clone was counted a single time. The CDR3 DNA reads TGTGCCAGCAGCTCCCGATCCGGCGAGCAGTACTTC. Translation: CASSSRSGEQYF. J is TRBJ2-7 and V is TRBV3-1 (or the pseudogene TRBV3-2); the D is unclear. Germline V gives CDR1 LGHDT, CDR2 YNNKEL (reference sequence). Deletions cut 5 bases from V and 6 bases from J, with 11 bases between. The CDR3 spans 12 residues.

V and J are TRBV19 and TRBJ1-2, with 7 bases matching TRBD1. Germline assignment: CDR1 LNHDA and CDR2 SQIVND (reference sequence). Trimming at V came to 7 bases and at J to 5 bases, leaving 13 bases not matched to a gene. The CDR3 runs 15 residues. CDR3 amino acids: CASTTGAEGLYGYTF. CDR3 coding DNA: TGTGCCAGTACCACAGGGGCGGAGGGTCTTTATGGCTACACCTTC.

Here the CDR3 reads CASSPGQGSTNEKLFF. The CDR3, as DNA: TGTGCCAGCAGTCCAGGACAGGGCTCAACTAATGAAAAACTGTTTTTT. The V and J genes are TRBV7-9 and TRBJ1-4; 8 bases are a match to TRBD1. V lost 6 bases, J lost 0 bases, and 6 bases stayed unmatched. This CDR3 spans 16 amino acids. From germline, CDR1 is SEHNR and CDR2 FQNEAQ (reference sequence).

The chain couples TRBV11-3 to TRBJ1-3; D uncertain. The CDR3 is 13 amino acids. V lost 1 base to trimming and J lost 7 bases, with 8 bases between them. Germline assignment: CDR1 SGHNT and CDR2 YENEEA. The CDR3 nucleotides are TGTGCCAGCAGCTTAGGAGTCGGGAACACCATATATTTT. It specifies CASSLGVGNTIYF.

This sequence joins TRBV7-2 and TRBJ1-4; no definite D call. Germline V CDR1 and CDR2: SGHTA, FQGNSA. This CDR3 is 15 amino acids long. Trimming pared 1 base from V and 3 bases from J, leaving 9 bases between. Here the CDR3 reads CASSLGLTANEKLFF. The CDR3 region has the DNA TGTGCCAGCAGCTTAGGCCTCACGGCTAATGAAAAACTGTTTTTT.

A few counts support this clone. The chain links TRBV9 to TRBJ1-6; the D is unclear. This CDR3 comprises 14 residues. CDR1 is SGDLS and CDR2 is YYNGEE in the germline V gene. V gave up 2 bases and J gave up 5 bases, with 8 bases separating them. CDR3 DNA sequence: TGTGCCAGCAGCGTTCGGGGAGATAATTCACCCCTCCACTTT. This sequence encodes CASSVRGDNSPLHF. The full variable domain, in which reference TRBV9 and TRBJ1-6 provide the parts outside the CDR3, is DSGVTQTPKHLITATGQRVTLRCSPRSGDLSVYWYQQSLDQGLQFLIQYYNGEERAKGNILERFSAQQFPDLHSELNLSSLELGDSALYFCASSVRGDNSPLHFGNGTRLTVT.

A note on this clone: Additional DNA sequences in this sample encode the identical CDR3. This sequence joins TRBV12-3 or TRBV12-4 and TRBJ1-2; D perhaps matches TRBD1 (6 bases). V dropped 6 bases and J dropped 2 bases, with 10 bases sitting between them. This CDR3 region has 13 residues. The CDR3 loop reads CASSPGQNYGYTF. The DNA of the CDR3 is TGTGCCAGCAGCCCTGGACAGAACTATGGCTACACCTTC.

For the CDR3, the DNA is TGTGCCAGCAGCCAAATGGACAGGGGGCACGGGGTCTATGGCTACACCTTC. Its translation is CASSQMDRGHGVYGYTF. The chain recombines TRBV3-1 (or the pseudogene TRBV3-2) with TRBJ1-2; TRBD1 aligns across 11 bases. This CDR3 has 17 amino acids. The germline CDR1 and CDR2 sequences are LGHDT and YNNKEL (reference sequence). Losses at the gene ends were 2 bases for V and 4 bases for J; bases not matched to a gene: 9.

This clone is a singleton in its sample. The chain is built from TRBV19 and TRBJ2-1, with 10 bases lining up with TRBD1. CDR1 and CDR2 (germline): LNHDA, SQIVND (reference sequence). V dropped 7 bases and J dropped 2; count of bases not matched to a gene: 8. The CDR3 runs 16 residues. The CDR3 bases are TGTGCCAGTATCGGGAGGGGACAGGGGACCTACAATGAGCAGTTCTTC. Translation: CASIGRGQGTYNEQFF.

This chain uses TRBV3-1 (or the pseudogene TRBV3-2) with TRBJ2-2; TRBD1 matches at 9 bases. V shed 1 base, J shed 15 bases, and the junction held 6 bases outside the gene matches. The CDR3 is 13 amino acids. Germline V gives CDR1 LGHDT, CDR2 YNNKEL (reference sequence). CDR3: CASSQGDRGTMFF. The CDR3 DNA reads as TGTGCCAGCAGCCAAGGAGACAGGGGGACGATGTTTTTT.

The CDR3 region has the DNA TGTGCCAGCAGTGAAACAGGCAGGGGGGAAAAACTGTTTTTT. It encodes CASSETGRGEKLFF. The V call is TRBV2, the J call TRBJ1-4; 7 nucleotides agree with TRBD1. The CDR3 length is 14 residues. Germline V gives CDR1 SNHLY, CDR2 FYNNEI. The junction had 5 bases not matched to a gene; V was cut back by 2 bases and J by 8 bases.